This TCR beta chain was sequenced for a study of blood T cell repertoires in COVID-19 (dated by TCRdb to 2019 to 2021). Broadly, across the study: Samples from collaborators originated in the United States, Italy and Spain and spanned both the acute and convalescent phases of COVID-19. The material from the prospective study consisted of cDNA or gDNA derived from T cells, B-cell-depleted T cells, or PBMCs. Where available, HLA class I and class II types were taken from metadata supplied by the sample provider and were not determined by assay-based typing. The samples were drawn from the first 160 participants of the ongoing ImmuneRACE study and from 1,254 subjects provided by 6 global collaborators. Deeply sampled blood TCRbeta repertoires from subjects exposed to, actively infected with, or recovered from COVID-19 were included in the dataset. A freely available public database, intended as a resource for researchers studying the immune response to SARS-CoV-2, is where the repertoires were released. Nearly every sample came with metadata listing a de-identified subject ID, COVID-19 status, age in years and sex. Overall results and qualifications from the work: Clinical and demographic metadata were provided uncurated, with the amount varying by source and participant.

The CDR1 and CDR2 encoded by the germline V gene are SGHTA and FQGNSA. The CDR3 holds 14 amino acids from the cysteine to the phenylalanine. The only DNA kept is the CDR3, 42 bases in frame from the first base. V and J lose 1 base and 14 bases, and a span of 19 bases separates them. One collaborating source in Seattle enrolled patients during active infection and followed them longitudinally through the course of disease. Collaborating institutions collected whole blood in K2EDTA tubes following their own protocols. For TCRbeta analysis, collaborator samples were shipped as frozen whole blood, as isolated PBMCs, or as DNA extracted from either sample type. A remark on this clone: Its antigen has not been determined. No much larger clone exists at a distance of one base, and base qualities are not known.

TCRbeta CDR3 regions were amplified from genomic DNA by means of the immunoSEQ Assay, a bias-controlled multiplex PCR. On the study's bioinformatics: Within the assay, amplification of reference gene primers was used to estimate how many nucleated cells each sample contained. To quantify the absolute abundance of each unique TCRbeta CDR3 rearrangement, sequence reads were collapsed and filtered. For each sample, productive Simpson clonality was calculated as the square root of Simpson's diversity index across productive rearrangements. TCRdb's version of the immuneACCESS table is confined to in-frame rearrangements and falls short of the full clone set. An unresolved V gene accounts for under half of the shortfall where checked; the remainder is of unknown origin. That table supplies the V and J calls and clone size; D and trimming were determined from the DNA. The sample profile shows fewer than 350,000 clones; 87% of them were found once. The top ten clones comprise around 10% of the sample.

This TCR was recovered from a young man with COVID-19, enrolled during active disease. Sequenced material: peripheral blood. Recombination joined TRBV7-2 with TRBJ2-3, and the D gene may be TRBD2, 5 bases matching. The DNA sequence is given as TGTGCCAGCAGCTTAGACGCACAGAGGACTGGGCGGTATTTT. Its protein is CASSLDAQRTGRYF.